These T cell receptor beta chains were read from a single sample in a study of OX40 agonist ivuxolimab in advanced cancers. Some clones are missing from TCRdb's copy, which holds only in-frame ones; the method was immunoSEQ multiplex PCR. The sample holds roughly 60,000 clones, 86% seen once. The starting material was CD4+ or CD8+ T cells sorted from blood, obtained in a trial of the OX40 agonist ivuxolimab. These receptors were collected from an adult with an advanced solid tumor such as melanoma, head and neck, liver or kidney cancer. CDR3s include the opening cysteine and the closing phenylalanine or tryptophan. A D gene is named only where the DNA matches it firmly. Only part of the rows carry a size: once, few, many, or a class if the clone is expanded.

d_gene	v_gene	abundance	j_gene	CDR3aa	CDR3nt
NA	TRBV29-1	few	TRBJ1-1	CSAAPLGMNTEAFF	TGCAGCGCAGCCCCCTTGGGAATGAACACTGAAGCTTTCTTT
TRBD2	TRBV11-3	once	TRBJ2-7	CASSLSSGDGYEQYF	TGTGCCAGCAGCTTATCTAGCGGGGACGGCTACGAGCAGTACTTC
NA	TRBV7-8	NA	TRBJ1-2	CASSFLSGDYGYTF	TGTGCCAGCAGCTTTCTTTCAGGAGACTATGGCTACACCTTC
NA	TRBV7-3	NA	TRBJ2-3	CASSPRYRDTDTQYF	TGTGCCAGCAGCCCACGGTACAGGGACACAGATACGCAGTATTTT
NA	TRBV11-2	NA	TRBJ2-7	CASSFSYEQYF	TGTGCCAGCAGCTTCTCCTACGAGCAGTACTTC
TRBD1	TRBV18	once	TRBJ2-7	CASSPATGGGEQYF	TGTGCCAGCTCACCGGCAACAGGGGGTGGCGAGCAGTACTTC
TRBD1	TRBV9	NA	TRBJ1-6	CASSARTGGGSPLHF	TGTGCCAGCAGCGCCCGGACAGGGGGAGGCTCACCCCTCCACTTT
NA	TRBV6-5	NA	TRBJ1-2	CASSSFGGLRSNGYTF	TGTGCCAGCAGTTCATTTGGAGGGCTCAGGTCTAATGGCTACACCTTC
NA	TRBV4-1	NA	TRBJ2-1	CASSQGTASYNEQFF	TGCGCCAGCAGCCAAGGGACAGCGTCCTACAATGAGCAGTTCTTC
TRBD2	TRBV5-6	NA	TRBJ2-3	CASSFRLAGLQTDTQYF	TGTGCCAGCAGCTTCCGACTAGCGGGGCTTCAGACAGATACGCAGTATTTT
NA	TRBV11-2	once	TRBJ2-5	CASSPGGGLQETQYF	TGTGCCAGCAGCCCCGGAGGGGGGCTCCAAGAGACCCAGTACTTC
TRBD1	TRBV25-1	NA	TRBJ1-4	CASSEPRGLGEKLFF	TGTGCCAGCAGTGAACCCAGGGGGCTGGGTGAAAAACTGTTTTTT
NA	TRBV6-1	NA	TRBJ2-4	CASSDRGRAQYF	TGTGCCAGCAGTGATAGAGGCCGCGCGCAGTACTTC
TRBD1	TRBV5-1	NA	TRBJ1-1	CASSLGAGGGTEAFF	TGCGCCAGCAGCTTGGGGGCAGGGGGCGGCACTGAAGCTTTCTTT
TRBD2	TRBV5-4	NA	TRBJ2-7	CASSPPGLADYEQYF	TGTGCCAGCAGCCCTCCGGGACTAGCGGACTACGAGCAGTACTTC
NA	TRBV14	NA	TRBJ2-3	CASSQGPVAGRRDTQYF	TGTGCCAGCAGCCAAGGACCTGTGGCAGGGCGGCGGGATACGCAGTATTTT